This T cell receptor beta chain was sequenced for a study of blood T cells in healthy people across ages. This clonotype was observed at least ten times. CDR1 SGHTA and CDR2 FQGNSA come from the germline V gene. The CDR3 extends over 14 amino acids. Trimming cost V 0 bases and J 7 bases; bases outside gene matches: 5. The authors ran a second PCR of roughly 6 to 12 cycles using a sample-barcoded 5' primer and a J-beta primer mix. TCRdb itself ran the 5' RACE reads through MiXCR, one entry per CDR3 protein. The profile shows 1.6 million or so distinct CDR3 sequences, almost 35% of them singletons. This receptor was taken from a woman in her twenties or thirties in good health. The V call is TRBV7-2, the J call TRBJ1-2; 7 bases map to TRBD1. The specimen sequenced was blood. Here the CDR3 DNA reads TGTGCCAGCAGCTTAGCAGAGGGGGCGAGTGGCTACACCTTC. Its protein product is CASSLAEGASGYTF.